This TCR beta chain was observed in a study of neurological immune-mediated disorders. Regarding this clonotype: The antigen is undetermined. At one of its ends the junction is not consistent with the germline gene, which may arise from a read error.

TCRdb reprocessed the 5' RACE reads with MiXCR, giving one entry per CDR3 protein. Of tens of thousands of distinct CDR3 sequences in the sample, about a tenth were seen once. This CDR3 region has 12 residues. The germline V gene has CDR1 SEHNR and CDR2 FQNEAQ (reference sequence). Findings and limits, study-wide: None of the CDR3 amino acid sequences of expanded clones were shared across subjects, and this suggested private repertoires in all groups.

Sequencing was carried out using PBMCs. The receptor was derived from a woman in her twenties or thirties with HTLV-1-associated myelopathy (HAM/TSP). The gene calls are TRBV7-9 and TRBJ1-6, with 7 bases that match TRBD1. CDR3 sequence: CAIRGGNSPLNF. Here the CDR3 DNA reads TGTGCCATCAGGGGGGGAAATTCACCACTCAACTTT.